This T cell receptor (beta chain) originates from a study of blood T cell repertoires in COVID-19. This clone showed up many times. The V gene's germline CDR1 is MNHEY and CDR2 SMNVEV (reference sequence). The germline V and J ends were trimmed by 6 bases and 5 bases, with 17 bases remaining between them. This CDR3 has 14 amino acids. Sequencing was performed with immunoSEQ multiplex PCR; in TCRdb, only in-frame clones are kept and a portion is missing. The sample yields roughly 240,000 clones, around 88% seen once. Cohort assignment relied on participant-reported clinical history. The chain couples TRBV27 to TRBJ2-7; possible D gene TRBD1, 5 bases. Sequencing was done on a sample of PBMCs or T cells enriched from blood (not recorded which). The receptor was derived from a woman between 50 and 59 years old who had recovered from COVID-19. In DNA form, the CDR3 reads TGTGCCAGCAGCATGCTAGGGGCAGTCGACGAGCAGTACTTC. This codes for CASSMLGAVDEQYF.